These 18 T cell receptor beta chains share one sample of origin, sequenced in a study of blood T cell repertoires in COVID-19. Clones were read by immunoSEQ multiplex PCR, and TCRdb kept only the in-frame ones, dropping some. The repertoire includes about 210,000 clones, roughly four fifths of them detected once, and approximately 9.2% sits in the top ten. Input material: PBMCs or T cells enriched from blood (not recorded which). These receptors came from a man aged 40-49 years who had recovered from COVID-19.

The CDR3, as DNA: TGCGCCAGCAGCCAGAGCCTCACTAATGAAAAACTGTTTTTT. Protein product: CASSQSLTNEKLFF. The chain links TRBV4-1 to TRBJ1-4; D is unresolved. This CDR3 has 14 amino acids. V was shortened by 3 bases and J by 2 bases, with 7 bases between the two germline ends. In germline, CDR1 is MGHRA, CDR2 YSYEKL.

CDR3 in amino acids: CASSPGQGSNQPQHF. Written as DNA, the CDR3 is TGTGCCAGCAGTCCCGGACAGGGAAGCAATCAGCCCCAGCATTTT. The chain has TRBV2 and TRBJ1-5; 8 nucleotides match TRBD1. Germline trimming cut 5 bases from V and 1 base from J; bases unmatched to any gene: 4. Per the germline V gene, CDR1 is SNHLY and CDR2 is FYNNEI. The length of the CDR3 is 15 residues.

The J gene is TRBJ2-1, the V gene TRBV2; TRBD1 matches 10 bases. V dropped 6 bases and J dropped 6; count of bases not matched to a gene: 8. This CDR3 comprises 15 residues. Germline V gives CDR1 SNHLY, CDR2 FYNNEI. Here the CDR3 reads CASRNRDRGFNEQFF. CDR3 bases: TGTGCCAGCAGGAATCGGGACAGGGGATTCAATGAGCAGTTCTTC.

The DNA for the CDR3 is TGTGCCAGCCGGACAGGGGGACAGCCCCAGCATTTT. Its protein product is CASRTGGQPQHF. The chain has TRBV27 and TRBJ1-5; 10 bases map to TRBD1. This CDR3 spans 12 amino acids. The V and J ends lost 8 bases and 7 bases, in that order; junction bases with no gene match: 2. Germline V gene data show CDR1 as MNHEY and CDR2 as SMNVEV (reference sequence).

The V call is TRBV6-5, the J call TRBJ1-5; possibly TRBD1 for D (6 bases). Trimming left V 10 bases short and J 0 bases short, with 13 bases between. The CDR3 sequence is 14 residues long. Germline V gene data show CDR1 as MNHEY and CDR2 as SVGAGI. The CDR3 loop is CATSQGYSNQPQHF. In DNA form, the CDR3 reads TGTGCCACATCACAGGGTTATAGCAATCAGCCCCAGCATTTT.

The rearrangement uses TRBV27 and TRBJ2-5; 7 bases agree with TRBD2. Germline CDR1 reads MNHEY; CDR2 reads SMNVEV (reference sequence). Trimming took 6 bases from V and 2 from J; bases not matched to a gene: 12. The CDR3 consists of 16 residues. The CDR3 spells CASSRWGGREQETQYF. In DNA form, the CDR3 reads TGTGCCAGCAGCCGGTGGGGTGGGCGGGAGCAAGAGACCCAGTACTTC.

As DNA, the CDR3 is TGTGCCTGGAATGGACTAGCGGGGGCCAGCCATACCGACGAGCAGTACTTC. This sequence encodes CAWNGLAGASHTDEQYF. The chain employs TRBV30 and TRBJ2-7; 13 bases fit TRBD2. J lost 5 bases, V lost 4 bases, and 14 bases had no gene match. There are 17 residues in the CDR3. CDR1 is GTSNPN, CDR2 SVGIG, per germline (reference sequence).

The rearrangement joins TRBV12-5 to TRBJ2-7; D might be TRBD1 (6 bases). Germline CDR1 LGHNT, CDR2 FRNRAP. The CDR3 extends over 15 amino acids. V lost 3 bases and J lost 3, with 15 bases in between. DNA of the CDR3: TGTGCTAGTGGTTTCCTTGTCTTGGACAGCTACGAGCAGTACTTC. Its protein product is CASGFLVLDSYEQYF.

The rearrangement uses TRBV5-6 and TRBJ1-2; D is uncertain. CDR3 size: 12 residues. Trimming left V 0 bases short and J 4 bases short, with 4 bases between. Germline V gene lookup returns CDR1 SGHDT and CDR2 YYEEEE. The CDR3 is CASSLGSYGYTF. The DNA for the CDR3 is TGTGCCAGCAGCTTGGGCAGCTATGGCTACACCTTC.

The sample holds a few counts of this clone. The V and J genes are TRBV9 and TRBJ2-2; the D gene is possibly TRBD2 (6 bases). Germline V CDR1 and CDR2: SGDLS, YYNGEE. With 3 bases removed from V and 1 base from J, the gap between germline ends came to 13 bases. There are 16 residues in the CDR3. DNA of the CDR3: TGTGCCAGCAGCGCTCCTAGCGATAAGAACACCGGGGAGCTGTTTTTT. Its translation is CASSAPSDKNTGELFF.

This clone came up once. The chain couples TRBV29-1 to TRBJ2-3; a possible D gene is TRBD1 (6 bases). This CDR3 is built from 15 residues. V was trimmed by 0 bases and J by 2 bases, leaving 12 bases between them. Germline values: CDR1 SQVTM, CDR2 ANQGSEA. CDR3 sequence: CSVEDPGANTDTQYF. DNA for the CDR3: TGCAGCGTTGAAGATCCAGGGGCCAACACAGATACGCAGTATTTT.

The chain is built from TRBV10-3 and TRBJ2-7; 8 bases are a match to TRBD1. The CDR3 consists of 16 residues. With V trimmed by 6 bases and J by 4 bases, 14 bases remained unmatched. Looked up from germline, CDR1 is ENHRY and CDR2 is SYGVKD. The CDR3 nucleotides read TGTGCCATCAGCGACTCCGTGGGGACAGGTATTTACGAGCAGTACTTC. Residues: CAISDSVGTGIYEQYF.

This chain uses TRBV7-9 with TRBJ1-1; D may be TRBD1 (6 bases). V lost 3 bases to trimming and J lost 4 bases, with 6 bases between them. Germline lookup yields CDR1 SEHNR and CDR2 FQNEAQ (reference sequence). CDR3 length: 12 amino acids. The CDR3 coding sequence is TGTGCCAGCAGCTTGGGGGCCACTGAAGCTTTCTTT. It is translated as CASSLGATEAFF.

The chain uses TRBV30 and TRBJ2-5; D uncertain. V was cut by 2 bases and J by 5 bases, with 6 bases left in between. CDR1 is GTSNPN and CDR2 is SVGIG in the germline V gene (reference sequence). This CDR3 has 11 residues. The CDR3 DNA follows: TGTGCCTGGAGTTTCGGGGAGACCCAGTACTTC. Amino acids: CAWSFGETQYF. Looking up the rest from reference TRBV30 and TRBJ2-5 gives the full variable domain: SQTIHQWPATLVQPVGSPLSLECTVEGTSNPNLYWYRQAAGRGLQLLFYSVGIGQISSEVPQNLSASRPQDRQFILSSKKLLLSDSGFYLCAWSFGETQYFGPGTRLLVL.

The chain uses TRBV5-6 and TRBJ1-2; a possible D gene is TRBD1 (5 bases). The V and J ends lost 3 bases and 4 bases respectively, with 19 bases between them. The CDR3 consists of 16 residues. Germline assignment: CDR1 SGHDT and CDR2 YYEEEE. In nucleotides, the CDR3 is TGTGCCAGCAGCTCAACCCCCCCGCGGGGGAGCTATGGCTACACCTTC. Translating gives CASSSTPPRGSYGYTF.

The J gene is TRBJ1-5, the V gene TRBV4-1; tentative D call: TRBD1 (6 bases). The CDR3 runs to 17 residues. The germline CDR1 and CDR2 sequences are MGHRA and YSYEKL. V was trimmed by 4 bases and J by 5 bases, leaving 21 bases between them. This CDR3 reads CASSPLGGGADDQPQHF. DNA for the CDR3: TGCGCCAGCAGCCCCCTGGGTGGGGGGGCCGATGATCAGCCCCAGCATTTT.

This chain's CDR3 is CASSQREGSPYEQYF. The CDR3, as DNA: TGCGCCAGCAGCCAGAGGGAAGGGAGCCCCTACGAGCAGTACTTC. V and J are TRBV4-1 and TRBJ2-7; D might be TRBD2 (5 bases). This CDR3 is built from 15 residues. Trimming shortened V by 3 bases and J by 2 bases, and 14 bases separated the two germline ends. Per germline, CDR1 MGHRA and CDR2 YSYEKL.

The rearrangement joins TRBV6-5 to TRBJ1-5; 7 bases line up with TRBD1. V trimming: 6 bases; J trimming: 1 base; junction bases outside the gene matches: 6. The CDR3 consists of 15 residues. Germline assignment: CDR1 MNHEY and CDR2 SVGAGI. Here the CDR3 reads CASRTDRESNQPQHF. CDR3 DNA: TGTGCCAGCAGGACCGACAGGGAAAGCAATCAGCCCCAGCATTTT.